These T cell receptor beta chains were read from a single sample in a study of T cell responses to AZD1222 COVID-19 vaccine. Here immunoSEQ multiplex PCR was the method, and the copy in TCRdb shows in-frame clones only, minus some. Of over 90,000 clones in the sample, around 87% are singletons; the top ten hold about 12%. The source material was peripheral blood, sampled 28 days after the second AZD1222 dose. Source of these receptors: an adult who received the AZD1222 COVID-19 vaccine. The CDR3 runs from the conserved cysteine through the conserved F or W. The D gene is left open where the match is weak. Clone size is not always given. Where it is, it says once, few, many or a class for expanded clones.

CASSQDSTLANYGYTF,TGCGCCAGCAGCCAAGATTCTACGTTAGCTAACTATGGCTACACCTTC,once,TRBV4-1,NA,TRBJ1-2
CASIQGGYTEAFF,TGTGCCAGTATACAGGGAGGATACACTGAAGCTTTCTTT,NA,TRBV19,NA,TRBJ1-1
CASSLSSADGQFF,TGTGCCAGCAGTTTATCCTCTGCGGACGGGCAGTTCTTC,once,TRBV27,NA,TRBJ2-1
CAWRQSGRVSETQYF,TGTGCCTGGAGACAAAGCGGGAGGGTATCAGAGACCCAGTACTTC,few,TRBV30,TRBD2,TRBJ2-5
CASSLGASSGNTIYF,TGTGCCAGCAGCTTAGGAGCTAGCTCTGGAAACACCATATATTTT,NA,TRBV7-3,NA,TRBJ1-3
CAWSPGTGGKAFF,TGTGCCTGGAGTCCCGGGACAGGGGGCAAAGCTTTCTTT,NA,TRBV30,TRBD1,TRBJ1-1
CASSYSTGGGPYEQYF,TGTGCCAGCAGTTACTCGACGGGCGGCGGTCCCTACGAGCAGTACTTC,few,TRBV6-2/TRBV6-3,NA,TRBJ2-7
CASSITGARGAFF,TGTGCCAGTAGTATTACAGGGGCGCGGGGGGCTTTCTTT,NA,TRBV19,TRBD1,TRBJ1-1
CASSPGQLYGYTF,TGTGCCAGCAGCCCGGGACAGCTATATGGCTACACCTTC,NA,TRBV7-9,TRBD1,TRBJ1-2
CASRYQGMDNEQFF,TGTGCCAGCAGGTATCAGGGTATGGACAATGAGCAGTTCTTC,NA,TRBV6-5,NA,TRBJ2-1
CASSFRQGNSPLHF,TGTGCCAGCAGTTTTAGACAGGGAAACTCACCCCTCCACTTT,NA,TRBV27,TRBD1,TRBJ1-6
CASSWGLAGEITDTQYF,TGTGCCAGCAGTTGGGGACTAGCGGGGGAGATTACAGATACGCAGTATTTT,NA,TRBV6-2/TRBV6-3,TRBD2,TRBJ2-3
CASSQYTGGQTNEKLFF,TGCGCCAGCAGCCAGTACACAGGAGGGCAAACTAATGAAAAACTGTTTTTT,NA,TRBV4-1,NA,TRBJ1-4
CASALGTEAFF,TGTGCTAGTGCCCTGGGCACTGAAGCTTTCTTT,NA,TRBV12-5,NA,TRBJ1-1
CASSSTGVYTEAFF,TGTGCCAGCAGCTCTACAGGGGTCTACACTGAAGCTTTCTTT,NA,TRBV5-6,TRBD1,TRBJ1-1
CASSQDGADRPLHF,TGTGCCAGCAGCCAAGACGGGGCCGATAGACCCCTCCACTTT,NA,TRBV3-1/TRBV3-2,NA,TRBJ1-6
CASRVDRDTEAFF,TGTGCCAGCAGAGTCGACAGGGACACTGAAGCTTTCTTT,few,TRBV6-5,TRBD1,TRBJ1-1
CASSSRAGQDQPQHF,TGTGCCAGCAGCTCCCGCGCGGGACAGGATCAGCCCCAGCATTTT,NA,TRBV7-2,TRBD1,TRBJ1-5
CASSLPGFSAGEQYF,TGTGCCAGCAGCTTACCGGGATTTTCTGCGGGGGAGCAGTACTTC,NA,TRBV5-4,NA,TRBJ2-7
CSVGQGQDTQYF,TGCAGCGTTGGCCAGGGACAAGATACGCAGTATTTT,NA,TRBV29-1,NA,TRBJ2-3
CASSPAGSIGGYGYTF,TGTGCCAGCAGCCCCGCAGGGTCAATTGGGGGCTATGGCTACACCTTC,NA,TRBV7-9,NA,TRBJ1-2
CASSLDTYEQYF,TGTGCCAGCAGCTTGGACACGTACGAGCAGTACTTC,NA,TRBV5-6,NA,TRBJ2-7
CASRPQGFYEQYF,TGTGCCAGCAGACCTCAGGGGTTCTACGAGCAGTACTTC,NA,TRBV6-5,NA,TRBJ2-7
CASSLRGSNGYTF,TGTGCCAGCAGTTTGAGGGGGAGCAATGGCTACACCTTC,NA,TRBV27,NA,TRBJ1-2
CASSTYSDTQYF,TGTGCCAGCAGCACTTATTCCGATACGCAGTATTTT,NA,TRBV7-2,NA,TRBJ2-3
CASRAGGSGNTIYF,TGTGCCAGCAGAGCAGGGGGCTCTGGAAACACCATATATTTT,NA,TRBV2,TRBD1,TRBJ1-3
CASSSTGAENQPQHF,TGTGCCAGCAGCTCGACAGGGGCCGAGAATCAGCCCCAGCATTTT,NA,TRBV9,TRBD1,TRBJ1-5
CASRVSSRTVGLNNEQFF,TGTGCCAGCAGAGTATCGTCTCGGACAGTGGGGTTAAACAATGAGCAGTTCTTC,NA,TRBV28,NA,TRBJ2-1
CASSPYGTGYGYTF,TGTGCCAGCAGCCCATACGGGACAGGGTACGGCTACACCTTC,NA,TRBV7-2,TRBD1,TRBJ1-2
CASSRDLEAFF,TGTGCCAGCAGCCGGGACCTTGAAGCTTTCTTT,few,TRBV11-3,NA,TRBJ1-1
CASSRDREYYGYTF,TGCGCCAGCAGCCGGGACAGGGAGTACTATGGCTACACCTTC,NA,TRBV4-3,TRBD1,TRBJ1-2
CASSQEFVEAPLHF,TGTGCCAGCAGCCAAGAATTCGTGGAAGCTCCCCTCCACTTT,NA,TRBV3-1/TRBV3-2,NA,TRBJ1-6
CASSEDGQAGRLAEAFF,TGTGCCAGCAGTGAGGACGGACAGGCAGGACGGTTAGCTGAAGCTTTCTTT,NA,TRBV6-1,TRBD1,TRBJ1-1
CSVVLETYEQYF,TGCAGCGTTGTGTTGGAAACCTACGAGCAGTACTTC,NA,TRBV29-1,NA,TRBJ2-7
CASSERGMGTGELFF,TGTGCCAGCAGTGAGAGGGGGATGGGCACCGGGGAGCTGTTTTTT,NA,TRBV6-1,NA,TRBJ2-2
CASRAPGNSPLHF,TGTGCCAGCAGGGCGCCTGGTAATTCACCCCTCCACTTT,NA,TRBV28,NA,TRBJ1-6
CASSLQAWGTSGEDEQYF,TGTGCCAGCAGTCTACAGGCTTGGGGGACTAGCGGGGAGGACGAGCAGTACTTC,NA,TRBV6-6,TRBD2,TRBJ2-7
CASSSLGRYEETQYF,TGTGCCAGCTCATCCCTTGGGAGGTATGAAGAGACCCAGTACTTC,NA,TRBV18,NA,TRBJ2-5
CASSPGDFSYNEQFF,TGTGCCAGCAGCCCCGGGGACTTCTCCTACAATGAGCAGTTCTTC,NA,TRBV9,NA,TRBJ2-1
CAWSRGVGTEAFF,TGTGCCTGGAGTCGGGGGGTCGGCACTGAAGCTTTCTTT,NA,TRBV30,NA,TRBJ1-1